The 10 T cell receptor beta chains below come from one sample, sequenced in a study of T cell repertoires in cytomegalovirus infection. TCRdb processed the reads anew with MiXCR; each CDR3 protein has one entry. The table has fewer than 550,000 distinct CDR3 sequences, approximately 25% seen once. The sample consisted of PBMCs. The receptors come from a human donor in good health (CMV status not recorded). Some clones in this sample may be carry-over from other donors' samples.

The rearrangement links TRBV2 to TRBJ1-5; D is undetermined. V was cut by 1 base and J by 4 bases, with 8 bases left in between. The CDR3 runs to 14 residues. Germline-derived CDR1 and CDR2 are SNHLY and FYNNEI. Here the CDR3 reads CASSEGRVNQPQHF. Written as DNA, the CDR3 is TGTGCCAGCAGTGAAGGAAGAGTGAATCAGCCCCAGCATTTT.

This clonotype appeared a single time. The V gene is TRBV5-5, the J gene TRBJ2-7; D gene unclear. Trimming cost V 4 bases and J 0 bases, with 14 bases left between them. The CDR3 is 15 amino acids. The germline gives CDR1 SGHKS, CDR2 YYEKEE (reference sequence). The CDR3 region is CASSATDPSSYEQYV. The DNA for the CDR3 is TGTGCCAGCAGCGCCACTGATCCCAGCTCCTACGAGCAGTACGTC.

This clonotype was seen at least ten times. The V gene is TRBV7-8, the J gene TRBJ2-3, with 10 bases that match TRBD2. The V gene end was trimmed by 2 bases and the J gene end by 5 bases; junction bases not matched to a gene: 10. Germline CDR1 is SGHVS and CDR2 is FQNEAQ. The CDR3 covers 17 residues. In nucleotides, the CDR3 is TGTGCCAGCAGCTTACCACTAGCGGGGTACCCCGAAGATACGCAGTATTTT. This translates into CASSLPLAGYPEDTQYF. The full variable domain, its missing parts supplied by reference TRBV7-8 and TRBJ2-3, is GAGVSQSPRYKVAKRGQDVALRCDPISGHVSLFWYQQALGQGPEFLTYFQNEAQLDKSGLPSDRFFAERPEGSVSTLKIQRTQQEDSAVYLCASSLPLAGYPEDTQYFGPGTRLTVL.

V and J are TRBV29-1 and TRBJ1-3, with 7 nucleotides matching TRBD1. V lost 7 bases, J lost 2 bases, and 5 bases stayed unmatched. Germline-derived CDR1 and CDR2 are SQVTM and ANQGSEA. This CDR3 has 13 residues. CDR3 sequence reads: CSALGTAGNTIYF. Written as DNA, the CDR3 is TGCAGCGCCCTAGGGACAGCTGGAAACACCATATATTTT.

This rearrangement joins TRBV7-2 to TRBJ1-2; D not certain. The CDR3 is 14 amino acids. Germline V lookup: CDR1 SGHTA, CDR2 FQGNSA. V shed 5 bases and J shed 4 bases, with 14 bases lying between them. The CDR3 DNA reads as TGTGCCAGCAGCCTAGGACCGATCTCCTATGGCTACACCTTC. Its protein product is CASSLGPISYGYTF.

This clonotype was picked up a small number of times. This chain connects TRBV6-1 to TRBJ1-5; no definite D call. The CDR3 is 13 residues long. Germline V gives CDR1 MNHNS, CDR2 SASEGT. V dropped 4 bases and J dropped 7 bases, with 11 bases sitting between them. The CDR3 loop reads CASSVMVGQPQHF. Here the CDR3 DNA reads TGTGCCAGCAGTGTGATGGTAGGCCAGCCCCAGCATTTT.

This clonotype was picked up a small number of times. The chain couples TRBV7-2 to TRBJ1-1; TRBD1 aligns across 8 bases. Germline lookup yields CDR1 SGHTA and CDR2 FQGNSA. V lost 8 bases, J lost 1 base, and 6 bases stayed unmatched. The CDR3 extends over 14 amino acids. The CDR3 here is CASLLDRANTEAFF. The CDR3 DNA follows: TGTGCCAGCCTCTTGGACAGGGCGAACACTGAAGCTTTCTTT.

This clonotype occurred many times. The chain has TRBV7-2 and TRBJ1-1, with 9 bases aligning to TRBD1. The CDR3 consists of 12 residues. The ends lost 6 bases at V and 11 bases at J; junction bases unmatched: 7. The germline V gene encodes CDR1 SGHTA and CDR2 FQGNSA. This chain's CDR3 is CASSGTGNEAFF. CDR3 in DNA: TGTGCCAGCAGTGGGACAGGGAATGAGGCTTTCTTT.

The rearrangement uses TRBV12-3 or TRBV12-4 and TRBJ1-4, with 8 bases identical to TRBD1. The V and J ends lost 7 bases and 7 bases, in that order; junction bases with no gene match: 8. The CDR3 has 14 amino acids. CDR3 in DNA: TGTGCCAGCACCTCGGACAGGGATGGTGAAAAACTGTTTTTT. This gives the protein CASTSDRDGEKLFF.

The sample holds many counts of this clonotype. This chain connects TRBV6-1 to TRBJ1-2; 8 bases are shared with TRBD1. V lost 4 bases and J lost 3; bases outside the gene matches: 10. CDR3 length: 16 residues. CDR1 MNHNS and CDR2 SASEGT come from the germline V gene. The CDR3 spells CASSGMQMTGDYGYTF. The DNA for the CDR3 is TGTGCCAGCAGTGGGATGCAGATGACAGGGGACTATGGCTACACCTTC.